The clone carrying this T cell receptor (beta chain) was seen only a few times. From germline, CDR1 is MGHDK and CDR2 SYGVNS. The CDR3 spans 13 residues. Trimming removed 6 bases from V and 0 bases from J, with 8 bases in between. This sample is part of a study of beta chain features in type 1 diabetes. Investigators reverse transcribed all isolated RNA, so they sequenced expressed TCRB transcripts. The data were produced by immunoSEQ multiplex PCR, yet TCRdb's version contains in-frame clones alone and is incomplete. The profile shows about 320,000 clones, around 13% of them singletons. The sequencing sample was made of central memory CD4+ T cells from blood. The chain carries TRBV25-1 and TRBJ2-5, with D uncertain. The receptor's source is a young man in good health. CDR3 in DNA: TGTGCCAGCAGCGCCCGCCACCAAGAGACCCAGTACTTC. Encoded protein: CASSARHQETQYF.